The clone carrying this T cell receptor beta chain was counted ten times or more. Its cognate antigen is unknown. The data originate from a study of T cell clonality in common variable immunodeficiency. Findings and caveats of the study: Compared with controls, CVID subjects had fewer shared TCRbeta clones. TCRbeta clonality was increased in CVID versus healthy controls.

Blood samples were heparinized, 5 to 8 ml per donor. Sequencing used immunoSEQ multiplex PCR; TCRdb keeps in-frame clones, though not all of them. Captured here are 35,000 to 50,000 clones, none seen once; the top ten comprise less than 3%. This TCR was recovered from a person between 18 and 69 years old in good health. Specimen: peripheral blood mononuclear cells.

The DNA read from the CDR3 is TGTGCCAGTAACGCAACAGGGTTGATCACCGGGGAG. It codes for CASNATGLITGE. The complete CDR3 reads CASNATGLITGELFF. The chain joins TRBV19 to TRBJ2-2; perhaps TRBD1 as D (6 bases). The CDR3 end lies 3 residues beyond the end of the read and is filled in from the germline J gene. V was trimmed by 7 bases and J by 4 bases, leaving 16 bases between them. The germline CDR1 and CDR2 sequences are LNHDA and SQIVND (reference sequence). The CDR3 is made up of 15 amino acids.